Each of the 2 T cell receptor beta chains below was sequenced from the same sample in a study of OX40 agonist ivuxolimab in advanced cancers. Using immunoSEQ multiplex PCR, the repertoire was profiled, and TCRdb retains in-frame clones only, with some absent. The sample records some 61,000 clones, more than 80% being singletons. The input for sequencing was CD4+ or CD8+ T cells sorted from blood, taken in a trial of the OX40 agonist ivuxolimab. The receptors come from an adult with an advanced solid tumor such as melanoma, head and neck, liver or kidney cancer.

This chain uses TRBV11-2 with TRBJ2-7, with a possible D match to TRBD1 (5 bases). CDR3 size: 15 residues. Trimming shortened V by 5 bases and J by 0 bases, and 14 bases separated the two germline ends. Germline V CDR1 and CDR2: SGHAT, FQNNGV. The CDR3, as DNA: TGTGCCAGCAGCCAACTCCCGACAGACTCCTACGAGCAGTACTTC. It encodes CASSQLPTDSYEQYF.

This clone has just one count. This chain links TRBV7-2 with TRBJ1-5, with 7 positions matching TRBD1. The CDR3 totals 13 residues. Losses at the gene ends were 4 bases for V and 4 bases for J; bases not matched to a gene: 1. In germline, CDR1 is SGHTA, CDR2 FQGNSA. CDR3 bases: TGTGCCAGCAGCTCGGACAGGAATCAGCCCCAGCATTTT. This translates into CASSSDRNQPQHF. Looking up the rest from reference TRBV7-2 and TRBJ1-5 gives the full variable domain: GAGVSQSPSNKVTEKGKDVELRCDPISGHTALYWYRQSLGQGLEFLIYFQGNSAPDKSGLPSDRFSAERTGGSVSTLTIQRTQQEDSAVYLCASSSDRNQPQHFGDGTRLSIL.